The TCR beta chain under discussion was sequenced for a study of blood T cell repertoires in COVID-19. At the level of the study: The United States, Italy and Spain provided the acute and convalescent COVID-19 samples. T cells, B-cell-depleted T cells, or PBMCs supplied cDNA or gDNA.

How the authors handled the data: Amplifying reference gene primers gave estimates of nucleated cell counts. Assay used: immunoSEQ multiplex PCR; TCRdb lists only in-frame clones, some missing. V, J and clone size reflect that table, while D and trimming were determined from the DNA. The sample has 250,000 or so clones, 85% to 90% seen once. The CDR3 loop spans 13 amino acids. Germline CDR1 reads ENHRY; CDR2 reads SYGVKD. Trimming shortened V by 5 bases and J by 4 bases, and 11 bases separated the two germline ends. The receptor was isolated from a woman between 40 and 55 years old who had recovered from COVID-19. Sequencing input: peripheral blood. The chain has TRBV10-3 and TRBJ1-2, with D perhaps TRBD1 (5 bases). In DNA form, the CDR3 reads TGTGCCATCAGTACACAGGCTCTCTATGGCTACACCTTC. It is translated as CAISTQALYGYTF.